Here is one T cell receptor beta chain with its context. Its antigen remains unidentified. The V gene's germline CDR1 is SGHNT and CDR2 YYREEE (reference sequence). Germline trimming cut 3 bases from V and 3 bases from J; bases unmatched to any gene: 4. This CDR3 has 14 residues. A multiplex PCR was run with 60 Vbeta primers and 13 Jbeta primers. Assay used: immunoSEQ multiplex PCR; TCRdb lists only in-frame clones, some missing. The table has 35,000 to 55,000 clones, around 53% seen once. These data are taken from a study of cytomegalovirus exposure and HLA in healthy donors. The study, taken as a whole, reports: Highest at DRB1 and lowest at HLA-C, TCR association rates differed among HLA loci in a later analysis.

This chain joins TRBV5-4 and TRBJ2-7, with 9 bases aligning to TRBD1. The receptor was derived from a man aged 60 to 69 in good health and CMV-seronegative. Sequencing was carried out using PBMCs. The CDR3 sequence is CASSSRTGDYEQYF. CDR3 sequence (DNA): TGTGCCAGCAGCTCAAGGACAGGGGACTACGAGCAGTACTTC.